This TCR beta chain was profiled in a study of molecular identifiers for immune sequencing clone quantification. Germline loops: CDR1 SGHDT, CDR2 YYEEEE. Trimming pared 1 base from V and 9 bases from J, leaving 7 bases between. The CDR3 length is 11 residues. This clonotype came up a few times. TCRdb passed the PCR reads through MiXCR, listing each CDR3 protein once. This sample has more than 550,000 distinct CDR3 sequences; about 25% occur once, and the top ten carry around 0.78%. The sequenced sample was naive CD8+ T cells from blood, with Jurkat cell RNA spiked in. Specified subset: FACS-sorted CD8+CD4-CCR7+CD45RA+ naive T cells. The genes are TRBV5-6 and TRBJ1-1, with D hard to call. This receptor was taken from a human donor in good health. Some libraries in this study had Jurkat cell RNA spiked in. CDR3 bases: TGTGCCAGCAGCTTGTTTGGGCAAGCTTTCTTT. As protein: CASSLFGQAFF.